This T cell receptor beta chain appears in the sequencing data of a study of vaccination effects on CD4 cells after COVID-19. Study at large: Post-vaccine samples followed the second dose by a median of 72 days.

This CDR3 has 11 amino acids. Germline V gene data show CDR1 as LNHDA and CDR2 as SQIVND (reference sequence). V dropped 10 bases and J dropped 9 bases, with 15 bases sitting between them. With more than 9 days of culture completed, CD4+ T cells were isolated. The cohort was immunized with two doses of either the BNT162b2 or mRNA-1273 vaccine. Vaccinated recipients, who were negative for nucleocapsid antibodies, had no history of SARS-CoV-2 infection. In the cultures, half the medium was exchanged for IL-2 medium on days 3 and 7. TCRdb's table, derived via immunoSEQ multiplex PCR, lists solely in-frame clones and lacks some. The sample includes under 70,000 clones, about 74% of them seen just once. About this clone itself: No antigen is known for it.

The source of this sequence is a human donor who received a COVID-19 vaccine. The source material was CD4+ T cells from PBMCs cultured without peptide, sampled after COVID-19 vaccination. This chain connects TRBV19 to TRBJ2-5; D is possibly TRBD1 (6 bases). In nucleotides, the CDR3 is TGTGCCACTAGACAGGCCTGGGCCCAGTACTTC. Its protein product is CATRQAWAQYF.